The 10 T cell receptor beta chains listed next were all sequenced from one sample in a study of shared clonotypes between healthy human individuals. Libraries were prepared by immunoSEQ multiplex PCR; TCRdb keeps only in-frame clonotypes and omits some of them. There are 560,000 or so clones in the sample; about 96% occur only once, and about 0.12% lies in the top ten. In the naive CD8 group, cells lacked CD45RO and were positively selected for CCR7, so terminally differentiated effector memory CD45RA+ cells were left out. The sequenced sample consisted of naive CD8+ T cells sorted from blood. These receptors originate from a woman younger than 45 in good health.

The J gene is TRBJ2-7, the V gene TRBV28; no clear D. Between the trimmed V and J ends, which lost 3 bases and 0 bases, there was a span of 9 bases. CDR3 size: 14 residues. From germline, CDR1 is MDHEN and CDR2 SYDVKM. CDR3 loop: CASSFWGSSYEQYF. The DNA of the CDR3 is TGTGCCAGCAGTTTCTGGGGTAGCTCCTACGAGCAGTACTTC.

The chain has TRBV29-1 and TRBJ1-1, with D uncertain. The CDR3 has 12 residues. V lost 1 base, J lost 1 base, and 4 bases lay in between. In germline, CDR1 is SQVTM, CDR2 ANQGSEA. Here the CDR3 reads CSVEVGNTEAFF. Written as DNA, the CDR3 is TGCAGCGTTGAAGTGGGGAACACTGAAGCTTTCTTT.

The chain employs TRBV7-9 and TRBJ2-7; the match to TRBD2 covers 8 bases. The CDR3 loop spans 17 amino acids. V lost 5 bases and J lost 5; bases outside the gene matches: 17. In germline, CDR1 is SEHNR, CDR2 FQNEAQ (reference sequence). The CDR3 DNA reads as TGTGCCAGCAGCCTCCCCCCGATGGCGGGAGGTAGCCACGAGCAGTACTTC. This codes for CASSLPPMAGGSHEQYF.

Here the CDR3 DNA reads TGTGCCAGCACCATAGGACTAGCGGGAAACTTGCACGAGCAGTACTTC. It yields the protein CASTIGLAGNLHEQYF. The chain employs TRBV28 and TRBJ2-7, with 12 bases aligning to TRBD2. After removal of 7 bases from V and 5 bases from J, the junction contained 12 bases not matched to a gene. This CDR3 spans 16 amino acids. Germline lookup yields CDR1 MDHEN and CDR2 SYDVKM.

This chain connects TRBV20-1 to TRBJ1-2; no reliable D call. V lost 6 bases, J lost 1 base, and 6 bases lay in between. The germline V gene encodes CDR1 DFQATT and CDR2 SNEGSKA (reference sequence). The CDR3 has 11 residues. CDR3 nucleotide sequence: TGCAGTGCCGAAAATAACTATGGCTACACCTTC. It codes for CSAENNYGYTF.

This chain uses TRBV5-6 with TRBJ2-1; a weak D match, TRBD2 (6 bases). The CDR3 length is 15 residues. The V end lost 1 base, the J end lost 9 bases, and 17 bases lay between the germline ends. Germline CDR1 reads SGHDT; CDR2 reads YYEEEE. The CDR3 here is CASSLFVTRVGEQFF. The CDR3 nucleotides are TGTGCCAGCAGCTTGTTTGTGACTAGAGTTGGTGAGCAGTTCTTC.

V gene TRBV7-2 combines with J gene TRBJ2-1; no clear D gene. The germline V gene encodes CDR1 SGHTA and CDR2 FQGNSA. V was shortened by 1 base and J by 2 bases, with 12 bases between the two germline ends. The CDR3 is 16 amino acids. CDR3 bases: TGTGCCAGCAGCTTAGAGTTCCTGGGCCCCTACAATGAGCAGTTCTTC. This sequence encodes CASSLEFLGPYNEQFF.

J is TRBJ2-1 and V is TRBV28; TRBD1 or TRBD2 may be the D gene (5 bases each). Between the trimmed V and J ends, which lost 3 bases and 0 bases, there was a span of 9 bases. The CDR3 has 15 residues. Germline CDR1 is MDHEN and CDR2 is SYDVKM. The DNA for the CDR3 is TGTGCCAGCAGTTTCCCCGGGACCTCCTACAATGAGCAGTTCTTC. Translated, it gives CASSFPGTSYNEQFF.

V gene TRBV27 combines with J gene TRBJ2-7; 10 positions agree with TRBD1. V was pared by 5 bases and J by 3 bases, with 10 bases of the junction left unmatched. The CDR3 spans 16 residues. Germline loops: CDR1 MNHEY, CDR2 SMNVEV (reference sequence). The CDR3 nucleotides are TGTGCCAGCAGTCCCACCGGGACAGGGGACTTCTACGAGCAGTACTTC. It is translated as CASSPTGTGDFYEQYF.

The rearrangement uses TRBV11-2 and TRBJ2-1; D possibly matches TRBD1 or TRBD2 (5 bases each). The CDR3 loop spans 18 amino acids. The ends were cut back, 0 bases at V and 10 bases at J, with 25 bases in the middle. The germline V gene has CDR1 SGHAT and CDR2 FQNNGV. CDR3: CASSLDLIALEGVGEQFF. The CDR3 coding sequence is TGTGCCAGCAGCTTAGACCTCATAGCGTTAGAAGGGGTCGGAGAGCAGTTCTTC.